A selection of T cell receptor beta chains follows, all from one sample in a study of regulatory T cells in long-lasting Graves disease. TCRdb recomputed calls from the multiplex PCR reads with MiXCR, one row per CDR3 protein. Found here are more than 350,000 distinct CDR3 sequences, about 15% of them singletons; the top ten hold 16%. The same data also went into a second study, on T cells in Graves' hyperthyroidism and ophthalmopathy.

Material: peripheral blood mononuclear cells (PBMCs), obtained at new diagnosis, from a patient treated with antithyroid drugs. Receptors originate from a woman in her twenties or thirties with Graves disease. The CDR3 runs from the conserved cysteine through the conserved F or W. D genes are given only for firm matches. Size is stated for part of the rows, as once, few or many counts, or as a class when the clone is expanded.

j_gene	d_gene	v_gene	abundance	CDR3aa	CDR3nt
TRBJ2-5	TRBD1	TRBV19	many	CASSTGQGKETQYF	TGTGCCAGTAGTACGGGACAGGGGAAAGAGACCCAGTACTTC
TRBJ2-1	TRBD2	TRBV9	many	CASSPHPTSGRINEQFF	TGTGCCAGCAGCCCTCACCCGACTAGCGGGAGGATTAATGAGCAGTTCTTC
TRBJ1-2	-	TRBV6-5	-	CASSYRADPLQIYGYTF	TGTGCCAGCAGTTACCGGGCAGACCCCCTGCAAATCTATGGCTACACCTTC
TRBJ2-4	TRBD2	TRBV20-1	many	CSATGTSGSARGHIQYF	TGCAGTGCTACCGGGACTAGCGGGAGTGCCAGGGGTCACATTCAGTACTTC
TRBJ2-1	TRBD2	TRBV6-1	-	CASTLLAGVRNEQFF	TGTGCCAGCACCCTACTAGCGGGAGTGCGGAATGAGCAGTTCTTC
TRBJ1-1	-	TRBV7-6	-	CASSLRPPNTEAFF	TGTGCCAGCAGCTTGAGACCTCCGAACACTGAAGCTTTCTTT
TRBJ2-5	TRBD2	TRBV2	many	CASRRLAGVRETQYF	TGTGCCAGCCGACGACTAGCGGGAGTTCGTGAGACCCAGTACTTC
TRBJ2-2	TRBD2	TRBV5-1	many	CASSRGGLNTGELFF	TGCGCCAGCAGCCGCGGGGGACTGAACACCGGGGAGCTGTTTTTT
TRBJ1-3	-	TRBV29-1	-	CSAVSRRGNTIYF	TGCAGCGCCGTCAGTCGACGAGGAAACACCATATATTTT
TRBJ2-1	TRBD2	TRBV3-1	many	CASSQETGGGWSYNEQFF	TGTGCCAGCAGCCAAGAGACGGGGGGGGGCTGGTCCTACAATGAGCAGTTCTTC
TRBJ2-1	-	TRBV19	many	CASRQTGLSSYNEQFF	TGTGCCAGTAGGCAAACAGGGTTGAGCTCCTACAATGAGCAGTTCTTC
TRBJ1-6	TRBD1	TRBV6-1	-	CASKDREGNSPLHF	TGTGCCAGCAAGGACAGGGAGGGAAATTCACCCCTCCACTTT
TRBJ2-5	-	TRBV19	-	CASSRWGGAQGETQYF	TGTGCCAGTAGTAGGTGGGGTGGGGCGCAGGGAGAGACCCAGTACTTC
TRBJ2-3	TRBD1	TRBV4-1	-	CASSQIGQGPSTDTQYF	TGCGCCAGCAGCCAAATTGGACAGGGCCCTAGCACAGATACGCAGTATTTT
TRBJ1-1	-	TRBV7-9	many	CAAQRNTEAFF	TGTGCCGCACAGCGGAACACTGAAGCTTTCTTT
TRBJ2-3	-	TRBV6-2/TRBV6-3	many	CASSRAFGGAADTQYF	TGTGCCAGCAGTAGGGCTTTCGGGGGAGCGGCAGATACGCAGTATTTT
TRBJ1-2	TRBD1	TRBV20-1	-	CGARTGQPSLDYGYTF	TGCGGTGCTAGGACGGGACAGCCCTCTCTTGACTATGGCTACACCTTC
TRBJ1-1	TRBD1	TRBV6-1	-	CASRKRTGDYLSNTEAFF	TGTGCCAGCAGAAAGAGGACAGGGGATTATTTGTCGAACACTGAAGCTTTCTTT
TRBJ1-1	-	TRBV12-3/TRBV12-4	many	CASSLAGAGTEAFF	TGTGCCAGCAGTTTAGCGGGGGCAGGGACTGAAGCTTTCTTT
TRBJ1-4	-	TRBV9	-	CASSAQGIDEKLFF	TGTGCCAGCAGCGCACAGGGTATCGATGAAAAACTGTTTTTT
TRBJ1-1	-	TRBV19	many	CASRDNEAFF	TGTGCCAGTAGGGACAATGAAGCTTTCTTT
TRBJ1-1	-	TRBV4-1	-	CASSLDKGGTEAFF	TGCGCCAGCAGCCTAGACAAGGGTGGGACTGAAGCTTTCTTT
TRBJ2-7	-	TRBV7-9	many	CASSPRQLSSYEQYF	TGTGCCAGCAGCCCTAGACAGTTAAGCTCCTACGAGCAGTACTTC
TRBJ1-5	TRBD1	TRBV19	-	CASSPSGTGPYSNQPQHF	TGTGCCAGTAGCCCCTCCGGGACAGGTCCCTATAGCAATCAGCCCCAGCATTTT
TRBJ2-1	-	TRBV6-1	many	CASISGYNEQFF	TGTGCCAGCATCTCAGGGTACAATGAGCAGTTCTTC
TRBJ2-5	TRBD2	TRBV14	-	CASSHVLAGGGETQYF	TGTGCCAGCAGCCATGTACTAGCGGGAGGGGGAGAGACCCAGTACTTC
TRBJ1-2	-	TRBV7-9	-	CASSDGGNYGYTF	TGTGCCAGCAGTGACGGAGGCAACTATGGCTACACCTTC
TRBJ2-1	-	TRBV24-1	-	CATSDPLRGPHNEQFF	TGTGCCACCAGTGACCCCCTAAGGGGTCCTCACAATGAGCAGTTCTTC
TRBJ2-7	-	TRBV6-1	many	CASSERWGQHYEQYF	TGTGCCAGCAGTGAAAGATGGGGGCAACACTACGAGCAGTACTTC
TRBJ2-5	TRBD1	TRBV29-1	many	CSVLDRGGGETQYF	TGCAGCGTTCTTGACAGGGGTGGCGGCGAGACCCAGTACTTC
TRBJ1-4	-	TRBV5-6	-	CASSTGERGEKLFF	TGTGCCAGCAGTACCGGGGAGAGGGGTGAAAAACTGTTTTTT
TRBJ2-1	-	TRBV9	-	CASSVEVNRRYNEQFF	TGTGCCAGCAGCGTAGAGGTGAACAGGAGATACAATGAGCAGTTCTTC
TRBJ2-2	-	TRBV5-8	many	CASSLVSFWGNTGELFF	TGTGCCAGCAGCTTGGTGTCGTTTTGGGGCAACACCGGGGAGCTGTTTTTT
TRBJ2-1	TRBD2	TRBV7-2	many	CASRSTSGRDGYNEQFF	TGTGCCAGCAGGTCGACTAGCGGGAGAGACGGCTACAATGAGCAGTTCTTC
TRBJ2-7	-	TRBV3-1	many	CASSQFAGKTYEQYF	TGTGCCAGCAGCCAATTCGCCGGGAAAACCTACGAGCAGTACTTC
TRBJ2-5	-	TRBV5-8	few	CASSLSRVETQYF	TGTGCCAGCAGCTTGAGCAGGGTCGAGACCCAGTACTTC
TRBJ1-5	TRBD1	TRBV15	many	CATSQEGQGVIQPQHF	TGTGCCACCAGCCAAGAGGGGCAGGGGGTGATTCAGCCCCAGCATTTT
TRBJ2-2	-	TRBV30	many	CAWIPLSTGELFF	TGTGCCTGGATCCCTTTGTCCACCGGGGAGCTGTTTTTT
TRBJ2-3	-	TRBV4-2	many	CASSQGDVNTQYF	TGTGCCAGCAGCCAAGGAGATGTGAATACGCAGTATTTT
TRBJ2-7	-	TRBV24-1	once	CATTRPGTEQYF	TGTGCCACCACCCGACCCGGGACCGAGCAGTACTTC
TRBJ2-7	-	TRBV15	many	CATSRAADRAYEQYF	TGTGCCACCAGCAGGGCCGCGGACAGAGCCTACGAGCAGTACTTC
TRBJ2-3	TRBD2	TRBV20-1	many	CSAGGTTRTDTQYF	TGCAGTGCTGGGGGGACTACCCGCACAGATACGCAGTATTTT
TRBJ2-2	-	TRBV6-1	few	CASLHETGELFF	TGTGCCAGCCTACACGAAACCGGGGAGCTGTTTTTT